The 12 T cell receptor beta chains reported below all come from one sample, sequenced in a study of Ad26.COV2.S vaccination and SARS-CoV-2 variants. The data were produced by immunoSEQ multiplex PCR, yet TCRdb's version contains in-frame clones alone and is incomplete. The profile shows fewer than 500,000 clones, less than 95% of them singletons. Specified treatment: about 20 received Ad26.COV2.S at low or high dose, single or two shots; about 5 received placebo; per-sample allocation not given. The samples date from day 63 after the first vaccine or placebo injection. Sequencing used peripheral blood, obtained in a trial of Ad26.COV2.S vaccine versus placebo. These receptors originate from a person between 18 and 65 years old who received the Ad26.COV2.S COVID-19 vaccine or a placebo.

The chain combines TRBV6-1 with TRBJ2-3, with TRBD2 as a possible D gene (6 bases). CDR3 size: 16 residues. Germline V gene data show CDR1 as MNHNS and CDR2 as SASEGT. The V gene lost 0 bases and the J gene lost 1 base, with 11 bases spanning the gap. CDR3 sequence reads: CASSEAIAGRTDTQYF. The CDR3 DNA follows: TGTGCCAGCAGTGAAGCCATCGCGGGGCGCACAGATACGCAGTATTTT.

J is TRBJ2-4 and V is TRBV7-2; the match to TRBD2 covers 9 bases. CDR3 length equals 14 residues. Germline V gene data show CDR1 as SGHTA and CDR2 as FQGNSA. V was clipped by 5 bases and J by 6 bases; unmatched bases: 5. The CDR3 DNA reads TGTGCCAGCAGCCTTAGCGGGAGCGGAAACATTCAGTACTTC. Translating it yields CASSLSGSGNIQYF.

The chain employs TRBV10-3 and TRBJ2-5; D is perhaps TRBD1 (6 bases). CDR1 and CDR2 (germline): ENHRY, SYGVKD. The CDR3 has 13 amino acids. V was pared by 6 bases and J by 5 bases, with 13 bases between. For the CDR3, the DNA is TGTGCCATCAGCGGGGCAGGGGTGGAGACCCAGTACTTC. Translation gives CAISGAGVETQYF.

This clone was seen a single time. The rearrangement joins TRBV6-2 or TRBV6-3 to TRBJ2-2; D is perhaps TRBD1 or TRBD2 (5 bases each). This CDR3 is built from 18 residues. Germline lookup yields CDR1 MNHEY and CDR2 SVGEGT. V shed 0 bases and J shed 6 bases, with 20 bases lying between them. CDR3 in amino acids: CASSYSKGSGLSAGELFF. The CDR3 DNA follows: TGTGCCAGCAGTTACTCGAAGGGGAGCGGATTATCCGCCGGGGAGCTGTTTTTT.

The rearrangement uses TRBV9 and TRBJ1-6; D unresolved. The CDR3 has 17 amino acids. The V gene lost 4 bases and the J gene lost 0 bases, with 14 bases spanning the gap. Germline CDR1 SGDLS, CDR2 YYNGEE. The CDR3 loop reads CASSMGPMGSYNSPLHF. The DNA of the CDR3 is TGTGCCAGCAGCATGGGCCCCATGGGCTCCTATAATTCACCCCTCCACTTT.

V gene TRBV4-2 combines with J gene TRBJ1-4, with TRBD1 matching over 7 bases. The CDR3 covers 17 residues. The germline CDR1 and CDR2 sequences are LGHNA and YNFKEQ. Unmatched junction bases numbered 12, after V lost 0 bases and J lost 8 bases. CDR3 sequence reads: CASSQEFATGLEEKLFF. CDR3 sequence (DNA): TGTGCCAGCAGCCAAGAGTTTGCGACAGGGTTGGAGGAAAAACTGTTTTTT.

J is TRBJ2-7 and V is TRBV12-3 or TRBV12-4, with no clear D. The germline V and J ends were trimmed by 0 bases and 5 bases, with 8 bases remaining between them. The CDR3 has 13 residues. The CDR3 nucleotides are TGTGCCAGCAGTTTAGCTGGGTCGCACGAGCAGTACTTC. It translates to CASSLAGSHEQYF.

The rearrangement links TRBV28 to TRBJ2-7; maybe TRBD1 (6 bases). Germline CDR1 MDHEN, CDR2 SYDVKM. V lost 1 base and J 5 bases, leaving 15 bases between the germline ends. The CDR3 contains 15 residues. CDR3 in DNA: TGTGCCAGCAGTTTATCGGGGACAAAGGTGGACGAGCAGTACTTC. Protein sequence: CASSLSGTKVDEQYF.

V gene TRBV28 combines with J gene TRBJ1-5; perhaps TRBD1 as D (6 bases). Deletions cut 2 bases from V and 6 bases from J, with 23 bases between. The germline V gene encodes CDR1 MDHEN and CDR2 SYDVKM. The CDR3 is made up of 18 amino acids. The CDR3 nucleotides are TGTGCCAGCAGTTTAGGCGGCAGGGGCCCAAGGACCGTTCAGCCCCAGCATTTT. It translates to CASSLGGRGPRTVQPQHF.

This chain joins TRBV7-9 and TRBJ1-2; 10 bases are shared with TRBD1. The germline CDR1 and CDR2 sequences are SEHNR and FQNEAQ (reference sequence). CDR3 length: 15 residues. With 5 bases clipped from V and 4 bases from J, the junction kept 7 bases outside the gene matches. Here the CDR3 reads CASSAPGQGTYGYTF. The DNA for the CDR3 is TGTGCCAGCAGCGCACCGGGACAGGGGACCTATGGCTACACCTTC.

This clone was recorded a few times. Other nucleotide sequences in the sample specify the same CDR3. The chain links TRBV19 to TRBJ2-2, with TRBD1 matching 8 bases. Germline trimming cut 9 bases from V and 1 base from J; bases unmatched to any gene: 1. Germline values: CDR1 LNHDA, CDR2 SQIVND (reference sequence). The CDR3 length is 13 residues. CDR3 coding DNA: TGTGCCAGCAGGGGGCAGAACACCGGGGAGCTGTTTTTT. This translates into CASRGQNTGELFF.

V gene TRBV4-1 combines with J gene TRBJ2-1; 8 nucleotides match TRBD2. Germline assignment: CDR1 MGHRA and CDR2 YSYEKL. The CDR3 has 22 amino acids. The V and J ends lost 0 bases and 0 bases, in that order; junction bases with no gene match: 19. The CDR3 here is CASSQEPGGSPLQKSSYNEQFF. CDR3 in DNA: TGCGCCAGCAGCCAAGAGCCGGGAGGGTCTCCCCTACAGAAGAGCTCCTACAATGAGCAGTTCTTC.